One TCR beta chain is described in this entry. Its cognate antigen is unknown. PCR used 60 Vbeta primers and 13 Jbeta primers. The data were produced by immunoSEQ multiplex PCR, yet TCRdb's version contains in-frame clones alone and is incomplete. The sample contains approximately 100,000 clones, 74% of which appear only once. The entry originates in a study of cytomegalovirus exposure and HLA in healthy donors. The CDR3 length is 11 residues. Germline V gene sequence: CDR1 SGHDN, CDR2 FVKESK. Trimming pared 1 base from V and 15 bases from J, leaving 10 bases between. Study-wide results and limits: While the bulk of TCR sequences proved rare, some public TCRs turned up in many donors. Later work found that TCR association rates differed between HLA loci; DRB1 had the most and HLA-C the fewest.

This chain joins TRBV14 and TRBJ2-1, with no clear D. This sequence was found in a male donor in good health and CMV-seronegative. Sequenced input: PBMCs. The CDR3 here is CASSQVQLAFF. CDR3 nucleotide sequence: TGTGCCAGCAGCCAAGTACAATTGGCGTTCTTC.